The rows below give T cell receptor beta chains drawn from one sample of a study of T cell clones after liver transplantation. Clones were sequenced by immunoSEQ multiplex PCR, and TCRdb holds only the in-frame ones, with some missing. Counted here are roughly 15,000 clones, roughly 91% occurring once; the ten biggest clones make up less than 60%. The specimen was CD8+ T cells from blood, collected before liver transplant. The receptors shown here come from a human donor who received a liver transplant. Each CDR3 is given with its conserved first and last residue. D genes are given only for firm matches. Only some rows state a clone size, as once, few, many or a class for expanded clones.

clone size: -; V gene: TRBV7-3; J gene: TRBJ2-1; D gene: -; CDR3 DNA: TGTGCCAGCAGCTTAGTCGACTCGTCTCTCAATGAGCAGTTCTTC; CDR3 protein: CASSLVDSSLNEQFF
clone size: -; V gene: TRBV19; J gene: TRBJ1-5; D gene: -; CDR3 DNA: TGTGCCAGTAGTCGGACGGTTAGCAATCAGCCCCAGCATTTT; CDR3 protein: CASSRTVSNQPQHF
clone size: -; V gene: TRBV4-1; J gene: TRBJ1-1; D gene: -; CDR3 DNA: TGCGCCAGCAGCCAAGGGACAGTGAACACTGAAGCTTTCTTT; CDR3 protein: CASSQGTVNTEAFF
clone size: -; V gene: TRBV19; J gene: TRBJ2-7; D gene: TRBD2; CDR3 DNA: TGTGCCAGTAGCTTGACTAGCGCTGAGACCTACGAGCAGTACTTC; CDR3 protein: CASSLTSAETYEQYF
clone size: -; V gene: TRBV6-5; J gene: TRBJ2-1; D gene: -; CDR3 DNA: TGTGCCAGCAGTCCAGTAGGACCCTACAATGAGCAGTTCTTC; CDR3 protein: CASSPVGPYNEQFF
clone size: -; V gene: TRBV2; J gene: TRBJ2-3; D gene: TRBD2; CDR3 DNA: TGTGCCAGCAGTGATTCGACTAGCGGGGCTCCTAGCACAGATACGCAGTATTTT; CDR3 protein: CASSDSTSGAPSTDTQYF
clone size: -; V gene: TRBV12-5; J gene: TRBJ2-7; D gene: -; CDR3 DNA: TGTGCTAGTGGTTTGGGGGGCCGAGTCTACGAGCAGTACTTC; CDR3 protein: CASGLGGRVYEQYF
clone size: -; V gene: TRBV6-5; J gene: TRBJ1-4; D gene: TRBD1; CDR3 DNA: TGTGCCAGCGGCAGCCCCAGACAGGGACTGTTTTTT; CDR3 protein: CASGSPRQGLFF
clone size: -; V gene: TRBV6-1; J gene: TRBJ2-7; D gene: -; CDR3 DNA: TGTGCCAGCAGTATCAAGACAGCCTACGAGCAGTACTTC; CDR3 protein: CASSIKTAYEQYF
clone size: -; V gene: TRBV27; J gene: TRBJ1-1; D gene: -; CDR3 DNA: TGTGCCAGCAGTTTAGGACAGACGAACACTGAAGCTTTCTTT; CDR3 protein: CASSLGQTNTEAFF
clone size: -; V gene: TRBV28; J gene: TRBJ2-2; D gene: TRBD2; CDR3 DNA: TGTGCCAGCGCTGGACTAGCGGGGGCCGGGGAGCTGTTTTTT; CDR3 protein: CASAGLAGAGELFF
clone size: -; V gene: TRBV21-1; J gene: TRBJ1-6; D gene: -; CDR3 DNA: TGTGCCAGCAGCAAAATTGGCAGGGGTAGTTCACCCCTCCACTTT; CDR3 protein: CASSKIGRGSSPLHF
clone size: -; V gene: TRBV7-9; J gene: TRBJ1-2; D gene: TRBD1; CDR3 DNA: TGTGCCAGCAGCGAGGGGACAGGGAGAGACTATGGCTACACCTTC; CDR3 protein: CASSEGTGRDYGYTF
clone size: -; V gene: TRBV5-8; J gene: TRBJ1-2; D gene: -; CDR3 DNA: TGTGCCAGCAGCTTGGGACGAATTGGGGTTTATGGCTACACCTTC; CDR3 protein: CASSLGRIGVYGYTF
clone size: -; V gene: TRBV6-5; J gene: TRBJ2-7; D gene: TRBD2; CDR3 DNA: TGTGCCAGCAGTTGGAGCGGGAGTGGCGAGCAGTACTTC; CDR3 protein: CASSWSGSGEQYF
clone size: -; V gene: TRBV6-1; J gene: TRBJ2-7; D gene: TRBD2; CDR3 DNA: TGTGCCAGCAGTCTAGCGGGAGCCCCCCACGAGCAGTACTTC; CDR3 protein: CASSLAGAPHEQYF
clone size: -; V gene: TRBV13; J gene: TRBJ2-1; D gene: TRBD1; CDR3 DNA: TGTGCCAGCAGCATGACAGGGGCAGGTGAGCAGTTCTTC; CDR3 protein: CASSMTGAGEQFF
clone size: few; V gene: TRBV27; J gene: TRBJ2-6; D gene: -; CDR3 DNA: TGTGCCAGCATAAGGCCTGGGGCCAACGTCCTGACTTTC; CDR3 protein: CASIRPGANVLTF
clone size: -; V gene: TRBV4-1; J gene: TRBJ2-1; D gene: -; CDR3 DNA: TGCGCCAGCAGCCACTCAACAGGTGGCAATGAGCAGTTCTTC; CDR3 protein: CASSHSTGGNEQFF
clone size: -; V gene: TRBV13; J gene: TRBJ1-1; D gene: -; CDR3 DNA: TGTGCCAGCAGTCTAGTGGGAGCAAGGGACACTGAAGCTTTCTTT; CDR3 protein: CASSLVGARDTEAFF